These 14 T cell receptor beta chains were all obtained from the same sample, sequenced in a study of cytomegalovirus exposure and HLA in healthy donors. 13 Jbeta primers and 60 Vbeta primers were used for the PCR. The repertoire was sequenced with immunoSEQ multiplex PCR; TCRdb's copy has only in-frame clones and lacks some. The sample comprises around 110,000 clones, roughly 74% of which are singletons, and roughly 2.5% rests with the top ten. Sequenced input: PBMCs. These receptors all come from a man in his forties in good health and CMV-seronegative.

This clone was picked up a small number of times. V gene TRBV19 combines with J gene TRBJ2-5; the match to TRBD2 covers 11 bases. J lost 2 bases, V lost 2 bases, and 4 bases had no gene match. The CDR3 length is 16 residues. Germline-derived CDR1 and CDR2 are LNHDA and SQIVND (reference sequence). The CDR3 region is CASSITGTSGQETQYF. The CDR3 DNA reads TGTGCCAGTAGTATAACGGGGACTAGCGGACAAGAGACCCAGTACTTC. Full variable domain (remainder filled in from reference TRBV19 and TRBJ2-5): DGGITQSPKYLFRKEGQNVTLSCEQNLNHDAMYWYRQDPGQGLRLIYYSQIVNDFQKGDIAEGYSVSREKKESFPLTVTSAQKNPTAFYLCASSITGTSGQETQYFGPGTRLLVL.

This clone is a singleton in its sample. This chain uses TRBV7-2 with TRBJ2-7; D uncertain. Germline lookup yields CDR1 SGHTA and CDR2 FQGNSA. V lost 1 base to trimming and J lost 7 bases, with 8 bases between them. The CDR3 is 12 amino acids. The CDR3 sequence: CASSLERLEQYF. The CDR3 DNA reads TGTGCCAGCAGCTTAGAGAGATTGGAGCAGTACTTC. Full variable domain (outside the CDR3, taken from reference TRBV7-2 and TRBJ2-7): GAGVSQSPSNKVTEKGKDVELRCDPISGHTALYWYRQSLGQGLEFLIYFQGNSAPDKSGLPSDRFSAERTGGSVSTLTIQRTQQEDSAVYLCASSLERLEQYFGPGTRLTVT.

This clone was detected once. This rearrangement joins TRBV6-4 to TRBJ2-3; TRBD1 aligns across 7 bases. This CDR3 contains 15 residues. V dropped 4 bases and J dropped 2; count of bases not matched to a gene: 6. Germline values: CDR1 MRHNA, CDR2 SNTAGT. The CDR3 protein is CASSVTGTDTDTQYF. As DNA, the CDR3 is TGTGCCAGCAGTGTAACCGGGACAGACACAGATACGCAGTATTTT.

The chain couples TRBV7-9 to TRBJ2-3; D might be TRBD2 (6 bases). V was trimmed by 5 bases and J by 8 bases, leaving 17 bases between them. The CDR3 has 14 amino acids. Germline values: CDR1 SEHNR, CDR2 FQNEAQ (reference sequence). The CDR3: CASSRRGAVGTQYF. CDR3 in DNA: TGTGCCAGCAGCCGGAGGGGAGCGGTCGGTACGCAGTATTTT.

V usage is TRBV5-5 and J usage is TRBJ1-5, with D uncertain. V lost 2 bases and J lost 3, with 6 bases in between. Germline V gene data show CDR1 as SGHKS and CDR2 as YYEKEE (reference sequence). This CDR3 has 13 residues. CDR3 residues: CASSFRHNQPQHF. The CDR3, as DNA: TGTGCCAGCAGCTTCAGGCACAATCAGCCCCAGCATTTT.

The chain employs TRBV4-1 and TRBJ2-7; 8 nucleotides align to TRBD2. The length of the CDR3 is 15 residues. CDR1 and CDR2 from the germline V gene are MGHRA and YSYEKL. The junction had 3 bases not matched to a gene; V was cut back by 2 bases and J by 0 bases. The CDR3 region is CASSQTGTSSYEQYF. In DNA, the CDR3 is TGCGCCAGCAGCCAAACCGGGACTAGCTCCTACGAGCAGTACTTC.

V is TRBV18 and J is TRBJ1-2; possible D gene TRBD1, 6 bases. CDR3 length: 14 residues. V lost 3 bases and J 8 bases, leaving 16 bases between the germline ends. Germline CDR1 reads KGHSH; CDR2 reads LQKENI. The CDR3 region has the DNA TGTGCCAGCTCACCCTCCGACAGGACGAAAGGCTACACCTTC. Its translation is CASSPSDRTKGYTF.

The chain links TRBV7-2 to TRBJ1-3, with D unresolved. The V end was cut by 2 bases, the J end by 2 bases, with 10 bases between. Germline loops: CDR1 SGHTA, CDR2 FQGNSA. The CDR3 totals 15 residues. CDR3 bases: TGTGCCAGCAGCTTATTAGCGAAGGCTGGAAACACCATATATTTT. It yields the protein CASSLLAKAGNTIYF.

The chain carries TRBV6-1 and TRBJ2-7; a possible D gene is TRBD1 (5 bases). Germline V gene sequence: CDR1 MNHNS, CDR2 SASEGT. The ends were cut back, 5 bases at V and 4 bases at J, with 18 bases in the middle. The CDR3 totals 15 residues. The CDR3 DNA sequence: TGTGCCAGCAGTCTTGAGAGGACACGGGCATACGAGCAGTACTTC. Translating gives CASSLERTRAYEQYF.

This sequence joins TRBV19 and TRBJ1-5, with 8 nucleotides matching TRBD1. Germline V lookup: CDR1 LNHDA, CDR2 SQIVND (reference sequence). The CDR3 has 13 amino acids. The J segment lost 6 bases and the V segment lost 6 bases, leaving 4 bases of the junction unmatched. CDR3: CASSGQGGQPQHF. As DNA, the CDR3 is TGTGCCAGTAGCGGACAGGGAGGTCAGCCCCAGCATTTT.

This chain connects TRBV19 to TRBJ1-3; 7 bases match TRBD1. Germline CDR1 and CDR2: LNHDA and SQIVND (reference sequence). The CDR3 consists of 15 residues. The ends lost 8 bases at V and 0 bases at J; junction bases unmatched: 7. This CDR3 reads CASGRDSYSGNTIYF. CDR3 nucleotide sequence: TGTGCCAGTGGCCGGGACAGTTACTCTGGAAACACCATATATTTT.

The rearrangement joins TRBV9 to TRBJ2-3, with 7 bases lining up with TRBD1. The CDR3 spans 12 residues. V lost 8 bases, J lost 5 bases, and 5 bases stayed unmatched. Germline loops: CDR1 SGDLS, CDR2 YYNGEE. The CDR3 DNA reads as TGTGCCAGTACAGGGGTGGGAGATACGCAGTATTTT. It translates to CASTGVGDTQYF.

This chain connects TRBV18 to TRBJ1-6, with 7 bases aligning to TRBD1. CDR1 KGHSH and CDR2 LQKENI come from the germline V gene. With 3 bases clipped from V and 14 bases from J, the junction kept 10 bases outside the gene matches. The CDR3 spans 14 residues. DNA of the CDR3: TGTGCCAGCTCACCCCGGGACAGCTACGGGGCCCTCCACTTT. As protein: CASSPRDSYGALHF.

This chain connects TRBV11-1 to TRBJ2-3; 9 positions agree with TRBD1. V gave up 4 bases and J gave up 1 base; unmatched junction bases: 3. CDR1 is SGHAT and CDR2 is FQDESV in the germline V gene (reference sequence). There are 15 residues in the CDR3. The CDR3 loop reads CASSSRTGGTDTQYF. The CDR3 nucleotides read TGTGCCAGCAGCTCCCGGACAGGGGGCACAGATACGCAGTATTTT.